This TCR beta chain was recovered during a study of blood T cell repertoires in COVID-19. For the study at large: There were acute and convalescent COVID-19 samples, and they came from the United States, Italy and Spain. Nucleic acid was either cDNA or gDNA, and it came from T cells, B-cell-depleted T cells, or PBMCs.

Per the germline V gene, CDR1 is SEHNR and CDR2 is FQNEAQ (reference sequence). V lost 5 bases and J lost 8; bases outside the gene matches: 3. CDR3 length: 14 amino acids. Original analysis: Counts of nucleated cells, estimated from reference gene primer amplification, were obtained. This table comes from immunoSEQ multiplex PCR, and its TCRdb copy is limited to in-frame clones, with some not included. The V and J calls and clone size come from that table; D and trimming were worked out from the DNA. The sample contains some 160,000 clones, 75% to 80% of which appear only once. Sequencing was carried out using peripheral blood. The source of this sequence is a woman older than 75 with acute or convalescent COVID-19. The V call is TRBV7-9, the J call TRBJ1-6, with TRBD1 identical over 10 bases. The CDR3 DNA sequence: TGTGCCAGCAGCCGGGACAGGGGAGATTCACCCCTCCACTTT. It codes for CASSRDRGDSPLHF.